The T cell receptor beta chain under discussion was sequenced for a study of shared clonotypes between healthy human individuals. Findings of the study overall: An effect of sequencing depth on clonotype sharing among donors was expected.

Germline values: CDR1 SGHNT, CDR2 YYREEE (reference sequence). The V end was cut by 1 base, the J end by 6 bases, with 11 bases between. The CDR3 length is 14 residues. This clone was counted once. Its antigen is unidentified. Nashville, Tennessee was home to all donors, each a Caucasian adult. TCRdb's copy holds only in-frame clones and misses some; the assay was immunoSEQ multiplex PCR. The repertoire consists of about 490,000 clones, with about 82% occurring once and the leading ten covering 10% to 15%. The specimen sequenced was PBMCs. V and J are TRBV5-4 and TRBJ2-1, with a tentative D call TRBD2 (6 bases). This clonotype originated in a woman in her 40s in good health. Some clones in this sample may be carry-over from other donors' samples. In nucleotides, the CDR3 is TGTGCCAGCAGCTTGTGGTATAGCGGCAATGAGCAGTTCTTC. As protein: CASSLWYSGNEQFF.